This T cell receptor (beta chain) came from a study of blood T cell repertoires in COVID-19. The junction had 5 bases not matched to a gene; V was cut back by 1 base and J by 7 bases. Germline V gene lookup returns CDR1 LNHNV and CDR2 YYDKDF (reference sequence). The CDR3 covers 15 residues. Either two negative PCRs, clearance, or symptom resolution qualified Cohort 3 donors as recovered. Using immunoSEQ multiplex PCR, the repertoire was profiled, and TCRdb retains in-frame clones only, with some absent. The sample yields 130,000 to 150,000 clones, about 82% seen once. This TCR was recovered from a woman in her 40s who had recovered from COVID-19. The V gene is TRBV15, the J gene TRBJ1-4; 8 bases are a match to TRBD1. Sequencing was carried out using PBMCs or T cells enriched from blood (not recorded which). The CDR3: CATSRVGQGPEKLFF. CDR3 sequence (DNA): TGTGCCACCAGCAGAGTTGGACAGGGTCCTGAAAAACTGTTTTTT.